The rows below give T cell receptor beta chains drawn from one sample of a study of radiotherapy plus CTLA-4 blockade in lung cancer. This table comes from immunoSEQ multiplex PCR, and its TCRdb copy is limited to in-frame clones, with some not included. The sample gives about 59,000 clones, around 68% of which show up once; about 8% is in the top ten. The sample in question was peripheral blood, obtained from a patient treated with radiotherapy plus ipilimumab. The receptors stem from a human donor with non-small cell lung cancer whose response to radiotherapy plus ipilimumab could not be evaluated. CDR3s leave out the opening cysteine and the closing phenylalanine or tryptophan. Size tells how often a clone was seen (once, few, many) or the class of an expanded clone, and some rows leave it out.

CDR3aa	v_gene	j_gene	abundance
ASSFGSRYEQY	TRBV11-3	TRBJ2-7	few
ASSPGLAATYEQY	TRBV18	TRBJ2-7	.
AIGGRDNYGYT	TRBV10-3	TRBJ1-2	few
ASSYSRKGMNTEAF	TRBV6-5	TRBJ1-1	.
ASSLYSSNSGNTIY	TRBV7-2	TRBJ1-3	few
ASSPPGNTEAF	TRBV9	TRBJ1-1	.
ASSEPGYNQPQH	TRBV6-5	TRBJ1-5	.
AGLSGGAADTQY	TRBV2	TRBJ2-3	.
ASSPRAPQPVVSYNEQF	TRBV11-2	TRBJ2-1	.
ASSRDRGPSEAF	TRBV4-3	TRBJ1-1	.
ASSPRTVSPYGYT	TRBV7-8	TRBJ1-2	.
ASDKSIGGAFGTDTQY	TRBV2	TRBJ2-3	.
ASTDRAYQPQH	TRBV6-5	TRBJ1-5	.
SVYTGAGNYGYT	TRBV29-1	TRBJ1-2	.
ASSREGQQIEQF	TRBV7-2	TRBJ2-1	.
ASSLSGRGQDTQY	TRBV5-6	TRBJ2-3	.
ASSPRPTGGYGYT	TRBV4-1	TRBJ1-2	.
ATGRTGVADTQY	TRBV15	TRBJ2-3	.
ASSRWDSTNTEAF	TRBV6-5	TRBJ1-1	once
ASSFGLAQDTQY	TRBV28	TRBJ2-3	.
ASSINRGQGYGYT	TRBV19	TRBJ1-2	.
ASSYAPPGSYEQY	TRBV6-6	TRBJ2-7	.
ASSPGTGGLNTEAF	TRBV19	TRBJ1-1	.
ASSNRQGLADTQY	TRBV19	TRBJ2-3	.
AWRVRDTDTQY	TRBV30	TRBJ2-3	.
ASSPGLVPDTQY	TRBV7-3	TRBJ2-3	once
ASSDPGMSRYGYT	TRBV19	TRBJ1-2	.
AIGDTEEHYNEQF	TRBV10-3	TRBJ2-1	.
ASSLASLNEKLF	TRBV7-2	TRBJ1-4	.
ASSARTGGAGYGYT	TRBV19	TRBJ1-2	.
ASTSLQGAKNIQY	TRBV27	TRBJ2-4	.
ASSPRGSYMNTEAF	TRBV7-2	TRBJ1-1	.
ASSRDRTTNEKLF	TRBV4-1	TRBJ1-4	.
ASSLLAGGPLFTGELF	TRBV7-3	TRBJ2-2	few
ASKNFGNTIY	TRBV19	TRBJ1-3	.
ASSLRASGGAETQY	TRBV7-2	TRBJ2-5	few
ASSEDGTSGSNEQF	TRBV5-1	TRBJ2-1	few
ASSYGGTAQPQH	TRBV6-6	TRBJ1-5	.
ASSDWRAGRSYEQY	TRBV27	TRBJ2-7	few